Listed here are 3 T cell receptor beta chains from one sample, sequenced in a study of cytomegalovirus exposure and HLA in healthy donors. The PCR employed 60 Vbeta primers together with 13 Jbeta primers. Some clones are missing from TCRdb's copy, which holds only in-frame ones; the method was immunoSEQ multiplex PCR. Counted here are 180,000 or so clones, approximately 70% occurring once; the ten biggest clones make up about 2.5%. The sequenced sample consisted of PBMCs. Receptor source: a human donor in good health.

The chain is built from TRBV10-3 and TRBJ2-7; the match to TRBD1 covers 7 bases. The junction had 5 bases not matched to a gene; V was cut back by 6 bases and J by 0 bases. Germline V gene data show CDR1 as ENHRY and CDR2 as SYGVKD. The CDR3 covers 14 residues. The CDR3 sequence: CAISAQGSSYEQYF. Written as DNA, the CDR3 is TGTGCCATCAGCGCACAGGGGAGCTCCTACGAGCAGTACTTC.

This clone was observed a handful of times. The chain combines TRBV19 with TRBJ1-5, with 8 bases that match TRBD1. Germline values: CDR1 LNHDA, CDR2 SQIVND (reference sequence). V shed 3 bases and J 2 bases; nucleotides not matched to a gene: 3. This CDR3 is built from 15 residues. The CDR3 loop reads CASSIYRGGNQPQHF. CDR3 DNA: TGTGCCAGTAGTATCTACAGGGGGGGCAATCAGCCCCAGCATTTT.

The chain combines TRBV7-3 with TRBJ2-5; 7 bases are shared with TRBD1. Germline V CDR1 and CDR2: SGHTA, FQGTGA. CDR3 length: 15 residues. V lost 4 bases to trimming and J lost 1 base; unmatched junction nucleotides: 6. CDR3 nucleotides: TGTGCCAGCAGCTCTCAGGGGGTAGGCCAAGAGACCCAGTACTTC. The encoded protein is CASSSQGVGQETQYF. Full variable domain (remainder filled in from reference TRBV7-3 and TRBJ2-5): GAGVSQTPSNKVTEKGKYVELRCDPISGHTALYWYRQSLGQGPEFLIYFQGTGAADDSGLPNDRFFAVRPEGSVSTLKIQRTERGDSAVYLCASSSQGVGQETQYFGPGTRLLVL.